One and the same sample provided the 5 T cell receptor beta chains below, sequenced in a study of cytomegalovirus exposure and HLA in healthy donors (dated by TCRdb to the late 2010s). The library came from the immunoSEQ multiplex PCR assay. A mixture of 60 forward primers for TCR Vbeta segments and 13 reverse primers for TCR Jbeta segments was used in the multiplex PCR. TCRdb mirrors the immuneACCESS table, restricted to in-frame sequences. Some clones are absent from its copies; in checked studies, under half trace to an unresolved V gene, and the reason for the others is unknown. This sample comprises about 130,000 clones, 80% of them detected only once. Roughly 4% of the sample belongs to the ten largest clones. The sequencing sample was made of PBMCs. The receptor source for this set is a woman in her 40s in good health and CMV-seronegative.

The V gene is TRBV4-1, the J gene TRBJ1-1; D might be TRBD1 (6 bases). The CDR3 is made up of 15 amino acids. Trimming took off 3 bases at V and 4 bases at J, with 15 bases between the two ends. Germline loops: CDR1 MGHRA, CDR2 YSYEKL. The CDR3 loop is CASSQDRGGITEAFF. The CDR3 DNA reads TGCGCCAGCAGCCAGGACCGAGGGGGAATCACTGAAGCTTTCTTT.

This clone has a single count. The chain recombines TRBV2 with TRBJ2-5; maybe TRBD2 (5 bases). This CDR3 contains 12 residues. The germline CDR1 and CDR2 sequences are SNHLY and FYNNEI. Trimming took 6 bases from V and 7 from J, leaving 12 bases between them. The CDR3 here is CASRRGEGTQYF. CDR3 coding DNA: TGTGCCAGCAGGAGAGGAGAGGGGACCCAGTACTTC.

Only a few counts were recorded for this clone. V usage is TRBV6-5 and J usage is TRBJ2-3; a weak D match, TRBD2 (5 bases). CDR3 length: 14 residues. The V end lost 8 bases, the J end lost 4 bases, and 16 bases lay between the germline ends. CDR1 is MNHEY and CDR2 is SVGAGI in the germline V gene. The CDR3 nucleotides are TGTGCCAGCTCAAGTGAGGGTCTGGCAGATACGCAGTATTTT. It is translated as CASSSEGLADTQYF.

The DNA for the CDR3 is TGTGCCAGCAGCCCTCAGGGGGCATCGGATACGCAGTATTTT. As protein: CASSPQGASDTQYF. The V and J genes are TRBV5-4 and TRBJ2-3; 8 nucleotides agree with TRBD1. Germline V gene data show CDR1 as SGHNT and CDR2 as YYREEE (reference sequence). The CDR3 has 14 residues. The junction had 7 bases not matched to a gene; V was cut back by 4 bases and J by 6 bases.

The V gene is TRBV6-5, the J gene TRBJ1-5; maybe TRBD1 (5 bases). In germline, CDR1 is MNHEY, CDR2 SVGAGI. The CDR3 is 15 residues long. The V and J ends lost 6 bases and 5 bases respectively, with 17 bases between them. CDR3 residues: CASRSTGTSYQPQHF. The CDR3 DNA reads TGTGCCAGCAGGTCTACCGGGACTTCGTATCAGCCCCAGCATTTT.